This T cell receptor beta chain was sequenced during a study of long-term antiretroviral therapy in people with HIV. Study-wide points: Collection of the blood took place between the mid-2000s and the late 2010s. The ART regimens in use then may have been less effective than current ones. Repertoire composition at all time points was dominated by clones that had expanded before ART. Participants lacked recorded data on ART adherence, viral resistance or therapy changes.

Run at survey level, the immunoSEQ assay was version v3.0. Libraries were prepared by immunoSEQ multiplex PCR; TCRdb keeps only in-frame clonotypes and omits some of them. Counted here are tens of thousands of clones, about 96% occurring once; the ten biggest clones make up less than 3.5%. A word on this clone: The target antigen is unknown. At one of its ends the junction is not consistent with the germline gene, which may arise from a read error.

Without exception, participants with HIV were treated in the United States. The CDR3 totals 14 residues. Germline V lookup: CDR1 SSHAT, CDR2 FNYEAQ (reference sequence). The genes are TRBV7-7 and TRBJ2-5, with D possibly TRBD1 on 6 matching bases. The specimen was unsorted PBMCs, collected 3.7 years after starting antiretroviral therapy. This receptor was identified in a woman between 45 and 60 years old with HIV. For the CDR3, the DNA is TGTGCTAGCAGCGCAACAGGGCTACAAGAGACCCAGTACTTC. Residues: CASSATGLQETQYF.